Listed here are 11 T cell receptor beta chains from one sample, sequenced in a study of regulatory T cells in long-lasting Graves disease. TCR beta libraries were built with iRepertoire HTBI primers and Arm-PCR of CDR3 regions. One entry per CDR3 protein results from TCRdb running MiXCR on the multiplex PCR reads. The sample has some 430,000 distinct CDR3 sequences, roughly 21% seen once. The time point denotes: persistent/refractory GD, antithyroid drugs over 5 years with positive TRAb. RNA from PBMCs was the source of the TCR library. Sequencing used peripheral blood mononuclear cells (PBMCs), obtained when the disease was refractory, from a patient treated with antithyroid drugs. These receptors came from a female donor with Graves disease.

This clonotype was observed many times. The chain combines TRBV19 with TRBJ1-5, with 8 bases that match TRBD1. Germline CDR1 and CDR2: LNHDA and SQIVND (reference sequence). The CDR3 has 15 residues. The V and J ends lost 3 bases and 3 bases, in that order; junction bases with no gene match: 4. In DNA form, the CDR3 reads TGTGCCAGTAGTATGCAGGGGGCAAACAATCAGCCCCAGCATTTT. It translates to CASSMQGANNQPQHF.

The chain links TRBV14 to TRBJ1-4; D remains unclear. The CDR3 loop spans 12 amino acids. Trimming cost V 4 bases and J 8 bases, with 8 bases left between them. CDR1 and CDR2 (germline): SGHDN, FVKESK. CDR3 bases: TGTGCCAGCAGCCGGTTTCGGGAAAAACTGTTTTTT. Translated, it gives CASSRFREKLFF.

This clonotype was seen ten or more times. The chain links TRBV5-1 to TRBJ1-1; 8 nucleotides line up with TRBD1. Germline values: CDR1 SGHRS, CDR2 YFSETQ. This CDR3 is built from 13 residues. Losses at the gene ends were 2 bases for V and 7 bases for J; bases not matched to a gene: 4. CDR3 DNA sequence: TGCGCCAGCAGCTTCGGTGACAGGGGTGAAGCTTTCTTT. This codes for CASSFGDRGEAFF. Looking up the rest from reference TRBV5-1 and TRBJ1-1 gives the full variable domain: KAGVTQTPRYLIKTRGQQVTLSCSPISGHRSVSWYQQTPGQGLQFLFEYFSETQRNKGNFPGRFSGRQFSNSRSEMNVSTLELGDSALYLCASSFGDRGEAFFGQGTRLTVV.

The V gene is TRBV5-1, the J gene TRBJ1-5; the D is unclear. CDR3 length equals 13 residues. Germline V lookup: CDR1 SGHRS, CDR2 YFSETQ. V shed 4 bases and J shed 6 bases, with 11 bases lying between them. As DNA, the CDR3 is TGCGCCAGCAGCGAGACGACGGGTCAGCCCCAGCATTTT. It yields the protein CASSETTGQPQHF.

This clonotype was seen ten or more times. The gene calls are TRBV20-1 and TRBJ1-4, with D hard to call. CDR1 DFQATT and CDR2 SNEGSKA come from the germline V gene (reference sequence). The CDR3 is 13 residues long. V lost 5 bases and J lost 0, with 7 bases in between. The CDR3 nucleotides read TGCAGTGCTCGGGAAGCAACTAATGAAAAACTGTTTTTT. It specifies CSAREATNEKLFF.

This clonotype was counted between two and nine times. The genes are TRBV3-1 and TRBJ1-6; perhaps TRBD1 as D (5 bases). Germline V CDR1 and CDR2: LGHDT, YNNKEL (reference sequence). The CDR3 runs to 15 residues. V lost 1 base and J 9 bases, leaving 13 bases between the germline ends. CDR3 coding DNA: TGTGCCAGCAGCCAAGTTTTGGACAACAGTTCACCCCTCCACTTT. Translated, it gives CASSQVLDNSSPLHF.

This clonotype appeared many times. The chain uses TRBV7-8 and TRBJ1-4; D not resolved. The CDR3 totals 13 residues. The V and J ends lost 5 bases and 7 bases respectively, with 11 bases between them. Germline CDR1 reads SGHVS; CDR2 reads FQNEAQ. The CDR3 reads CASSPAGVEKLFF. The CDR3 nucleotides read TGTGCCAGCAGCCCGGCTGGAGTTGAAAAACTGTTTTTT.

This clonotype has a handful of counts. This chain links TRBV12-3 or TRBV12-4 with TRBJ2-3; D ambiguous. This CDR3 has 14 amino acids. V lost 3 bases and J lost 3, with 10 bases in between. This CDR3 is CASSLLMGTDTQYF. Here the CDR3 DNA reads TGTGCCAGCAGTTTGCTCATGGGAACAGATACGCAGTATTTT.

A note on this clonotype: A much larger clone is a single base away; this may be a read error. This chain uses TRBV3-1 with TRBJ2-5; 9 nucleotides match TRBD2. Per the germline V gene, CDR1 is LGHDT and CDR2 is YNNKEL (reference sequence). This CDR3 spans 12 amino acids. CDR3 DNA sequence: TGTGCCAGCAGGCAAGAAGGGACTAGCTCCTACTTC. Translated, it gives CASRQEGTSSYF.

Notes on this clonotype: This may stem from a read error, because a much larger clone lies one nucleotide away. The V gene is TRBV7-9, the J gene TRBJ1-1; D not resolved. The CDR3 consists of 14 residues. The germline gives CDR1 SEHNR, CDR2 FQNEAQ (reference sequence). The CDR3, as DNA: TGTGCCGGCAGCATCATGACGACGGACACTGAAGCTTTCTTT. Translating gives CAGSIMTTDTEAFF.

The genes are TRBV11-3 and TRBJ2-3, with TRBD2 as a possible D gene (6 bases). The germline V and J ends were trimmed by 5 bases and 2 bases, with 17 bases remaining between them. Germline CDR1 reads SGHNT; CDR2 reads YENEEA. This CDR3 is 16 amino acids long. CDR3 nucleotides: TGTGCCAGCAGCCCTAGCGATATCGGATACACAGATACGCAGTATTTT. Amino acids: CASSPSDIGYTDTQYF.